This TCR beta chain was documented in a study of CD8 T cells in ankylosing spondylitis. Quantitative 5'-RACE was performed with molecular barcodes, and it yielded the TCR beta libraries. TCRdb re-called the 5' RACE reads with MiXCR, one entry per CDR3 protein. This sample carries about 360,000 distinct CDR3 sequences, roughly 15% of them seen once, and the ten largest clones take 1.1%. Findings of the study overall: According to the report, clones linked to the disease were significantly enriched in matched synovial fluid samples taken from ankylosing spondylitis patients. Peripheral blood samples showed relatively rare disease-linked clones, and these clones were CD8+. Some motif variants had been reported before (in reactive arthritis synovial fluid and blood).

The V gene lost 2 bases and the J gene lost 2 bases, with 9 bases spanning the gap. The length of the CDR3 is 14 residues. Germline CDR1 and CDR2: KGHSH and LQKENI. On this clonotype: The antigen remains undetermined.

The specimen sequenced was blood, either unsorted or a sorted T cell fraction (not recorded which). The rearrangement uses TRBV18 and TRBJ1-2, with no clear D. The source of this sequence is a male donor with ankylosing spondylitis or in good health (not recorded which). CDR3: CASSPGSGNYGYTF. The CDR3 coding sequence is TGTGCCAGCTCACCAGGGAGTGGCAACTATGGCTACACCTTC.